This entry features one T cell receptor (beta chain) sequence. Relative to the germline gene, one junction end is altered; a read error may explain this. Germline V gene data show CDR1 as MGHRA and CDR2 as YSYEKL. CDR3 length: 15 residues. A modified ARM-PCR protocol with three rounds of nested PCR amplified TCRbeta. TCRdb re-analysed the multiplex PCR reads in MiXCR, keeping a single row per CDR3 protein. The sample consists of more than 95,000 distinct CDR3 sequences, approximately 71% of them appearing once. The record originates from a study of tumor and adjacent non-tumor tissue in lung cancer. No cell sorting was done before RNA was extracted from the tissue.

Sequenced input: lung tumor tissue. V gene TRBV4-1 combines with J gene TRBJ2-7; D gene ambiguous. The receptor's source is a man between 25 and 39 years old with non-small cell lung cancer. The CDR3 sequence: CASSQAGSSSHEQYF. For the CDR3, the DNA is TGCGCCAGCAGCCAAGCAGGATCGAGCTCCCACGAGCAGTACTTC.